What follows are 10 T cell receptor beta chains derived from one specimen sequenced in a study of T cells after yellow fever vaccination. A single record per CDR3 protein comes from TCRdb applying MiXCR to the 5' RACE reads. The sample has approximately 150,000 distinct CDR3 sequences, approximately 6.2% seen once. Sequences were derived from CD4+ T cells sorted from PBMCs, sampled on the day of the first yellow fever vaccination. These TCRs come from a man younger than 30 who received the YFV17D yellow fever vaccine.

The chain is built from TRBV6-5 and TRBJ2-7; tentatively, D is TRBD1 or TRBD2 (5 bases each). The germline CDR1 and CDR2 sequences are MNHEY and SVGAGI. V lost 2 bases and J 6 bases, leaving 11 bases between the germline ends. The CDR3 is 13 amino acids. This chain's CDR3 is CASSYTRGSEQYV. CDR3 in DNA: TGTGCCAGCAGTTACACCCGGGGCTCCGAGCAGTACGTC.

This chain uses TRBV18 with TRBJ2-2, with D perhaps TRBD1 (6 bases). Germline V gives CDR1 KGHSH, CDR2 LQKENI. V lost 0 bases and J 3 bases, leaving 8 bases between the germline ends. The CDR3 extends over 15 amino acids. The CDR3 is CASSPPGGHTGELFF. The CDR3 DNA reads TGTGCCAGCTCACCACCAGGGGGTCACACCGGGGAGCTGTTTTTT.

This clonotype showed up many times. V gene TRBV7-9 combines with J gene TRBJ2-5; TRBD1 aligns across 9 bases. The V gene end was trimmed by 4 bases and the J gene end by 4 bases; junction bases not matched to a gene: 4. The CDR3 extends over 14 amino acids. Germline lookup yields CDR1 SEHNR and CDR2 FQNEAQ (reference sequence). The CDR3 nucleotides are TGTGCCAGCAGCTCGACAGGGGGTGGAGAGACCCAGTACTTC. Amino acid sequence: CASSSTGGGETQYF.

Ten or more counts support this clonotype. For the CDR3, the DNA is TGCGCCAGCAGCAAGGTTCCGGGTGAGCAGTTCTTC. Its translation is CASSKVPGEQFF. The rearrangement joins TRBV5-1 to TRBJ2-1; D not certain. The V gene's germline CDR1 is SGHRS and CDR2 YFSETQ. The CDR3 loop spans 12 amino acids. With 4 bases removed from V and 9 bases from J, the gap between germline ends came to 11 bases.

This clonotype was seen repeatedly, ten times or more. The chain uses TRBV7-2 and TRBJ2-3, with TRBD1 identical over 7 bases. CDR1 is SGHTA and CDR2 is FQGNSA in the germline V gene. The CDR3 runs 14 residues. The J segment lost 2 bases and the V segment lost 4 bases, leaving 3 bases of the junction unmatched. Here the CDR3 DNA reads TGTGCCAGCAGCTGGGGACAGCACACAGATACGCAGTATTTT. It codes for CASSWGQHTDTQYF. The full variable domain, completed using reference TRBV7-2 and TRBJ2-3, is GAGVSQSPSNKVTEKGKDVELRCDPISGHTALYWYRQSLGQGLEFLIYFQGNSAPDKSGLPSDRFSAERTGGSVSTLTIQRTQQEDSAVYLCASSWGQHTDTQYFGPGTRLTVL.

This CDR3 reads CASRDRKGDTQYF. DNA for the CDR3: TGTGCCAGTAGGGACAGGAAGGGAGATACGCAGTATTTT. The chain uses TRBV6-1 and TRBJ2-3, with 8 bases that match TRBD1. Germline V gives CDR1 MNHNS, CDR2 SASEGT. This CDR3 comprises 13 residues. The V gene end was trimmed by 9 bases and the J gene end by 5 bases; junction bases not matched to a gene: 7.

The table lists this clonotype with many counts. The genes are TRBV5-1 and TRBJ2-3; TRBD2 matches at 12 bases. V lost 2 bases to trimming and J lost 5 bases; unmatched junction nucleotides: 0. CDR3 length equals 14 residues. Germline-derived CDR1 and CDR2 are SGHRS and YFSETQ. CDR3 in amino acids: CASSLLAGGDTQYF. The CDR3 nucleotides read TGCGCCAGCAGCTTACTAGCGGGGGGAGATACGCAGTATTTT.

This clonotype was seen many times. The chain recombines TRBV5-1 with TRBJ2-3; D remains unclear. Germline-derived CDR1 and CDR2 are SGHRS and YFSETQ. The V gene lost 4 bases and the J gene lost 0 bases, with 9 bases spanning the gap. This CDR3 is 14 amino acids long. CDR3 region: CASSEDTSTDTQYF. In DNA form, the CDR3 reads TGCGCCAGCAGCGAGGATACTAGCACAGATACGCAGTATTTT.

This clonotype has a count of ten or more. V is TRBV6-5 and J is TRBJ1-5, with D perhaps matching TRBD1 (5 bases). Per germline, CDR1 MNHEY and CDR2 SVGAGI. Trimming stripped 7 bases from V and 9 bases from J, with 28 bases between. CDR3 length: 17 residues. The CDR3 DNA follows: TGTGCCAGCATCGACGCCGTGGGGGAGGGAGCCTTACGGCCCCAGCATTTT. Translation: CASIDAVGEGALRPQHF.

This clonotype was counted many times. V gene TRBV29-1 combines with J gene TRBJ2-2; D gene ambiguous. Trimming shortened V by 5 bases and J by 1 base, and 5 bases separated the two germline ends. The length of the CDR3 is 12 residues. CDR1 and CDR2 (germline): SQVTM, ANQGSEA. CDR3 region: CSVLQNTGELFF. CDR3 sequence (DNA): TGCAGCGTTCTACAGAACACCGGGGAGCTGTTTTTT.